These 31 T cell receptor beta chains originate from one sample sequenced in a study of shared clonotypes between healthy human individuals. Libraries were prepared by immunoSEQ multiplex PCR; TCRdb keeps only in-frame clonotypes and omits some of them. The data contain just over 2,000,000 clones, about 95% of them singletons. Terminally differentiated effector memory CD45RA+ cells were left out of the naive CD8 fraction, which was CD45RO-negative and positively selected for CCR7. The sample taken for sequencing was naive CD8+ T cells sorted from blood. The receptors stem from a man younger than 35 in good health.

The chain recombines TRBV30 with TRBJ1-5; D ambiguous. CDR1 GTSNPN and CDR2 SVGIG come from the germline V gene (reference sequence). Deletions cut 1 base from V and 4 bases from J, with 14 bases between. This CDR3 has 15 residues. The CDR3 DNA sequence: TGTGCCTGGAGTGGGTCATCCTCCTCAAATCAGCCCCAGCATTTT. Protein: CAWSGSSSSNQPQHF.

Only one count was recorded for this clone. At one end the junction does not follow the germline gene, possibly because of a read error. This chain joins TRBV9 and TRBJ1-2; D uncertain. The CDR3 is 11 amino acids. CDR1 is SGDLS, CDR2 YYNGEE, per germline. CDR3 region: CASSVEAAISF. The CDR3 coding sequence is TGTGCCAGCAGCGTTGAGGCTGCAATCTCCTTC.

The table lists this clone with a count of one. This chain links TRBV29-1 with TRBJ2-1; D unresolved. This CDR3 has 11 amino acids. In germline, CDR1 is SQVTM, CDR2 ANQGSEA. Deletions cut 1 base from V and 12 bases from J, with 10 bases between. CDR3 DNA: TGCAGCGTTGAAGTCTTACAAGGGCAGTTCTTC. Its translation is CSVEVLQGQFF.

The chain employs TRBV7-9 and TRBJ1-3; D is uncertain. V gave up 4 bases and J gave up 0 bases, with 10 bases separating them. The CDR3 has 15 amino acids. Germline V gene sequence: CDR1 SEHNR, CDR2 FQNEAQ (reference sequence). The CDR3 sequence is CASSSDLSSGNTIYF. As DNA, the CDR3 is TGTGCCAGCAGCTCGGACTTAAGCTCTGGAAACACCATATATTTT.

The chain combines TRBV11-2 with TRBJ1-2; possibly TRBD1 for D (5 bases). The CDR3 extends over 14 amino acids. Between the trimmed V and J ends, which lost 5 bases and 4 bases, there was a span of 14 bases. Germline CDR1 is SGHAT and CDR2 is FQNNGV. CDR3 residues: CASSQAGGGYGYTF. The CDR3 DNA sequence: TGTGCCAGCAGCCAGGCGGGGGGTGGCTATGGCTACACCTTC.

The V call is TRBV5-4, the J call TRBJ2-5; D may be TRBD2 (6 bases). CDR3 size: 13 residues. V shed 3 bases and J shed 1 base, with 7 bases lying between them. The V gene's germline CDR1 is SGHNT and CDR2 YYREEE (reference sequence). CDR3 DNA sequence: TGTGCCAGCAGCTCACTAGCCCAAGAGACCCAGTACTTC. This encodes CASSSLAQETQYF.

The V gene is TRBV7-9, the J gene TRBJ2-7; D is ambiguous. The germline gives CDR1 SEHNR, CDR2 FQNEAQ (reference sequence). V shed 1 base and J shed 2 bases, with 9 bases lying between them. The CDR3 length is 14 residues. This CDR3 reads CASSLGRSTYEQYF. CDR3 bases: TGTGCCAGCAGCTTAGGTAGGAGTACCTACGAGCAGTACTTC.

The chain links TRBV5-1 to TRBJ2-5; 12 nucleotides match TRBD1. The germline V gene has CDR1 SGHRS and CDR2 YFSETQ. The V segment lost 6 bases and the J segment 5 bases; nucleotides outside the gene matches: 8. The CDR3 spans 15 residues. Written as DNA, the CDR3 is TGCGCCAGCACCTTAGGGACAGGGGGCCGGGAGACCCAGTACTTC. It encodes CASTLGTGGRETQYF.

The chain couples TRBV13 to TRBJ2-5; possibly TRBD2 for D (7 bases). Germline CDR1 reads PRHDT; CDR2 reads FYEKMQ (reference sequence). This CDR3 spans 13 amino acids. Deletions cut 7 bases from V and 4 bases from J, with 13 bases between. CDR3 DNA: TGTGCCAGCACAGGGGAGGGGTCAGAGACCCAGTACTTC. This gives the protein CASTGEGSETQYF.

V gene TRBV10-2 combines with J gene TRBJ2-7, with D tentatively TRBD1 (6 bases). This CDR3 comprises 12 residues. Trimming shortened V by 7 bases and J by 3 bases, and 10 bases separated the two germline ends. CDR1 is WSHSY and CDR2 is SAAADI in the germline V gene. The CDR3: CASTGDIYEQYF. The CDR3 DNA reads as TGCGCCAGCACTGGGGACATCTACGAGCAGTACTTC.

The chain links TRBV14 to TRBJ1-6; 8 bases line up with TRBD1. The V gene end was trimmed by 4 bases and the J gene end by 8 bases; junction bases not matched to a gene: 13. Germline CDR1 SGHDN, CDR2 FVKESK. The CDR3 sequence is 17 residues long. This chain's CDR3 is CASSPPQGQGSYSPLHF. The CDR3 DNA is TGTGCCAGCAGCCCTCCCCAAGGACAGGGATCTTATTCACCCCTCCACTTT.

CDR3 sequence reads: CASSTGGAAGELFF. The CDR3 region has the DNA TGTGCCAGCAGTACAGGGGGCGCAGCCGGGGAGCTGTTTTTT. The V call is TRBV6-5, the J call TRBJ2-2; 9 nucleotides line up with TRBD1. Germline-derived CDR1 and CDR2 are MNHEY and SVGAGI. V gave up 5 bases and J gave up 6 bases; unmatched junction bases: 4. There are 14 residues in the CDR3.

V is TRBV9 and J is TRBJ2-7; TRBD2 matches at 7 bases. CDR1 is SGDLS and CDR2 is YYNGEE in the germline V gene. This CDR3 has 15 amino acids. Trimming at V came to 4 bases and at J to 6 bases, leaving 13 bases not matched to a gene. CDR3 sequence (DNA): TGTGCCAGCAGCCAAGTTTGGGACTCGGGGGGCGAGCAGTACTTC. It codes for CASSQVWDSGGEQYF. The variable domain in full, with the rest retrieved from reference TRBV9 and TRBJ2-7, is DSGVTQTPKHLITATGQRVTLRCSPRSGDLSVYWYQQSLDQGLQFLIQYYNGEERAKGNILERFSAQQFPDLHSELNLSSLELGDSALYFCASSQVWDSGGEQYFGPGTRLTVT.

For this clone: Other DNA sequences from this sample encode an identical CDR3 as well. The chain uses TRBV2 and TRBJ2-5, with D tentatively TRBD2 (7 bases). V dropped 3 bases and J dropped 5 bases, with 13 bases sitting between them. Germline CDR1 reads SNHLY; CDR2 reads FYNNEI. This CDR3 spans 14 amino acids. The CDR3 sequence: CASSDGGGQETQYF. CDR3 sequence (DNA): TGTGCCAGCAGTGATGGCGGGGGCCAGGAGACCCAGTACTTC.

This clone was counted once. The same CDR3 can be traced to other DNA sequences in this sample. The V gene is TRBV9, the J gene TRBJ2-1, with D hard to call. Germline assignment: CDR1 SGDLS and CDR2 YYNGEE. V lost 2 bases to trimming and J lost 0 bases, with 6 bases between them. There are 14 residues in the CDR3. The CDR3 sequence: CASSVESSYNEQFF. The CDR3 DNA reads as TGTGCCAGCAGCGTGGAGAGCTCCTACAATGAGCAGTTCTTC.

V usage is TRBV7-9 and J usage is TRBJ2-1, with D tentatively TRBD1 (6 bases). Germline CDR1 SEHNR, CDR2 FQNEAQ (reference sequence). Deletions cut 5 bases from V and 5 bases from J, with 13 bases between. The CDR3 is 14 residues long. The CDR3 DNA reads as TGTGCCAGCAGCAACACGACAGGCCACAATGAGCAGTTCTTC. Its translation is CASSNTTGHNEQFF.

The chain joins TRBV13 to TRBJ2-1; D remains unclear. The CDR3 has 14 amino acids. Trimming shortened V by 1 base and J by 7 bases, and 11 bases separated the two germline ends. Germline lookup yields CDR1 PRHDT and CDR2 FYEKMQ (reference sequence). The CDR3 sequence is CASSLDSSHNEQFF. In nucleotides, the CDR3 is TGTGCCAGCAGCTTAGATTCGAGCCATAATGAGCAGTTCTTC.

V is TRBV29-1 and J is TRBJ2-1; 8 bases agree with TRBD2. With V trimmed by 6 bases and J by 6 bases, 10 bases remained unmatched. This CDR3 comprises 14 residues. The germline V gene has CDR1 SQVTM and CDR2 ANQGSEA. The CDR3, as DNA: TGCAGCGTCCTAGGGACTAGTGCGGGCAATGAGCAGTTCTTC. It yields the protein CSVLGTSAGNEQFF.

The chain recombines TRBV27 with TRBJ2-1; no reliable D call. The CDR3 length is 14 residues. V lost 3 bases and J 8 bases, leaving 14 bases between the germline ends. Germline assignment: CDR1 MNHEY and CDR2 SMNVEV (reference sequence). The CDR3, as DNA: TGTGCCAGCAGTTTGGCCCCCCAAGTCCATGAGCAGTTCTTC. Translated: CASSLAPQVHEQFF.

The chain uses TRBV6-6 and TRBJ2-7; no firm D call. Germline V lookup: CDR1 MNHNY, CDR2 SVGAGI (reference sequence). V lost 6 bases and J 5 bases, leaving 5 bases between the germline ends. This CDR3 has 10 amino acids. The CDR3 loop reads CASRNHEQYF. Written as DNA, the CDR3 is TGTGCCAGCAGGAACCACGAGCAGTACTTC.

This clone was found a few times. The chain has TRBV7-3 and TRBJ2-2; D tentatively fits TRBD1 or TRBD2 (5 bases each). This CDR3 comprises 13 residues. Deletions cut 2 bases from V and 7 bases from J, with 8 bases between. Germline V gene lookup returns CDR1 SGHTA and CDR2 FQGTGA. As DNA, the CDR3 is TGTGCCAGCAGCTTAGGGACGGGCGGGGAGCTGTTTTTT. This translates into CASSLGTGGELFF.

V usage is TRBV29-1 and J usage is TRBJ2-2, with TRBD2 matching over 10 bases. There are 17 residues in the CDR3. Germline V gene lookup returns CDR1 SQVTM and CDR2 ANQGSEA. With 3 bases clipped from V and 5 bases from J, the junction kept 12 bases outside the gene matches. The CDR3 region has the DNA TGCAGCGTTGAGTGGTGGCTAGCGGGAGAGGGGACCGGGGAGCTGTTTTTT. It specifies CSVEWWLAGEGTGELFF.

The genes are TRBV9 and TRBJ2-1; 7 positions agree with TRBD2. CDR3 length equals 12 residues. V shed 1 base, J shed 10 bases, and the junction held 2 bases outside the gene matches. Per the germline V gene, CDR1 is SGDLS and CDR2 is YYNGEE. The CDR3 loop is CASSVKAGEQFF. For the CDR3, the DNA is TGTGCCAGCAGCGTAAAAGCGGGGGAGCAGTTCTTC.

The V gene is TRBV30, the J gene TRBJ1-2; D uncertain. The CDR3 is made up of 15 amino acids. Germline V CDR1 and CDR2: GTSNPN, SVGIG (reference sequence). The germline V and J ends were trimmed by 0 bases and 4 bases, with 15 bases remaining between them. CDR3 amino acids: CAWSVSGEGIYGYTF. The CDR3 DNA follows: TGTGCCTGGAGTGTATCCGGGGAAGGGATCTATGGCTACACCTTC.

This chain links TRBV4-2 with TRBJ2-5; D is undetermined. The DNA end is more similar to TRBJ2-7, so the J call may be wrong. This CDR3 comprises 16 residues. In germline, CDR1 is LGHNA, CDR2 YNFKEQ. Here the CDR3 reads CASSPTHGNLNYEQYF. Here the CDR3 DNA reads TGTGCCAGCAGCCCTACCCACGGAAACCTGAACTACGAGCAGTACTTC.

The chain has TRBV9 and TRBJ2-3; D might be TRBD2 (6 bases). V was trimmed by 1 base and J by 2 bases, leaving 14 bases between them. Germline V gene data show CDR1 as SGDLS and CDR2 as YYNGEE. This CDR3 contains 16 residues. CDR3 coding DNA: TGTGCCAGCAGCGTAAGGCGGGATCGTAACACAGATACGCAGTATTTT. Encoded protein: CASSVRRDRNTDTQYF.

Concerning this clone: The junction does not match germline at one end; this may be a read error. This chain connects TRBV7-9 to TRBJ2-7, with 10 bases fitting TRBD2. Germline V gene sequence: CDR1 SEHNR, CDR2 FQNEAQ (reference sequence). The CDR3 is 15 residues long. CDR3 in amino acids: CASRLGTSVSYEQYF. As DNA, the CDR3 is TGTGCCAGCAGATTAGGGACTAGCGTAAGCTACGAGCAGTACTTC.

The chain carries TRBV30 and TRBJ2-2; weak D call: TRBD1 (6 bases). V dropped 4 bases and J dropped 7 bases, with 13 bases sitting between them. This CDR3 region has 13 residues. Germline V CDR1 and CDR2: GTSNPN, SVGIG (reference sequence). The chain's CDR3 is CAWTGAGHGELFF. DNA for the CDR3: TGTGCCTGGACAGGGGCAGGTCACGGGGAGCTGTTTTTT.

The chain combines TRBV4-3 with TRBJ2-7; the D gene is possibly TRBD2 (5 bases). Trimming cost V 1 base and J 2 bases, with 12 bases left between them. Germline-derived CDR1 and CDR2 are LGHNA and YSLEER. The CDR3 length is 15 residues. The CDR3 nucleotides are TGCGCCAGCAGCCAAGTATACGGGGAGCCCTACGAGCAGTACTTC. Translation gives CASSQVYGEPYEQYF.

This chain connects TRBV28 to TRBJ1-1; the D gene is possibly TRBD1 (6 bases). Germline V gene sequence: CDR1 MDHEN, CDR2 SYDVKM. Between the trimmed V and J ends, which lost 6 bases and 0 bases, there was a span of 17 bases. The length of the CDR3 is 16 residues. In DNA form, the CDR3 reads TGTGCCAGCAGCACCCGGACAGAGTTCATGAACACTGAAGCTTTCTTT. Its translation is CASSTRTEFMNTEAFF. The entire variable domain, with the rest obtained from reference TRBV28 and TRBJ1-1, is as follows: DVKVTQSSRYLVKRTGEKVFLECVQDMDHENMFWYRQDPGLGLRLIYFSYDVKMKEKGDIPEGYSVSREKKERFSLILESASTNQTSMYLCASSTRTEFMNTEAFFGQGTRLTVV.

The chain combines TRBV20-1 with TRBJ2-2; D remains unclear. The CDR3 has 11 residues. Germline CDR1 reads DFQATT; CDR2 reads SNEGSKA (reference sequence). V was clipped by 6 bases and J by 6 bases, with 8 bases between them. The CDR3: CSAPQSGELFF. CDR3 nucleotides: TGCAGTGCCCCCCAGTCCGGGGAGCTGTTTTTT.